This T cell receptor beta chain was retrieved from a study of T cells after posttransplantation cyclophosphamide. The CDR3 is made up of 16 amino acids. Germline V gives CDR1 SGHTA, CDR2 FQGNSA. V lost 5 bases to trimming and J lost 9 bases, with 23 bases between them. Overall study results and limits: Later post-transplant blood repertoires were often dominated by donor CD8+ memory clones.

The repertoire was sequenced with immunoSEQ multiplex PCR; TCRdb's copy has only in-frame clones and lacks some. The sample includes about 15,000 clones, less than 90% of them seen just once. This clone was seen only once. What it binds is unknown. Methotrexate plus calcineurin inhibitor accompanied controls' myeloablative marrow transplants; sampling was 1 year later. This specimen consisted of PBMCs, obtained roughly 57 weeks after allogeneic stem cell transplant with calcineurin inhibitor and methotrexate. The TCR was taken from a young adult male patient who received an allogeneic stem cell transplant from a related donor, was CMV-positive, and had no GVHD. Some of the T cells might come from the graft donor. The V and J genes are TRBV7-2 and TRBJ2-1; maybe TRBD2 (5 bases). The CDR3 loop reads CASSPRAIRVGSEQFF. The CDR3 nucleotides are TGTGCCAGCAGCCCGCGGGCGATCCGAGTGGGGAGTGAGCAGTTCTTC.